The 9 T cell receptor beta chains in this list originate from one sample, sequenced in a study of blood T cell repertoires in COVID-19. Here immunoSEQ multiplex PCR was the method, and the copy in TCRdb shows in-frame clones only, minus some. The sample includes about 140,000 clones, about 87% of them seen just once. Sequencing used peripheral blood. The receptors here all came from a woman older than 75 with acute or convalescent COVID-19.

The chain joins TRBV6-6 to TRBJ1-1, with 7 bases identical to TRBD1. The CDR3 sequence is 18 residues long. CDR1 is MNHNY, CDR2 SVGAGI, per germline (reference sequence). With V trimmed by 5 bases and J by 2 bases, 17 bases remained unmatched. In nucleotides, the CDR3 is TGTGCCAGCAGTCGCAGGGCGGCACAGGGGCAGCGCAACACTGAAGCTTTCTTT. This codes for CASSRRAAQGQRNTEAFF.

The V call is TRBV5-1, the J call TRBJ2-3; D unresolved. In germline, CDR1 is SGHRS, CDR2 YFSETQ. The CDR3 loop spans 14 amino acids. The V end was cut by 2 bases, the J end by 0 bases, with 7 bases between. For the CDR3, the DNA is TGCGCCAGCAGCTTTTACAGTAGCACAGATACGCAGTATTTT. This gives the protein CASSFYSSTDTQYF.

The chain recombines TRBV5-1 with TRBJ1-2; 7 bases match TRBD1. The CDR3 runs 14 residues. J was trimmed by 2 bases and V by 4 bases; bases with no gene match: 5. Germline V CDR1 and CDR2: SGHRS, YFSETQ. The CDR3 DNA reads TGCGCCAGCAGCACCTCGACAGGGAACTATGGCTACACCTTC. Translated, it gives CASSTSTGNYGYTF. Filled out from reference TRBV5-1 and TRBJ1-2, the complete variable domain reads KAGVTQTPRYLIKTRGQQVTLSCSPISGHRSVSWYQQTPGQGLQFLFEYFSETQRNKGNFPGRFSGRQFSNSRSEMNVSTLELGDSALYLCASSTSTGNYGYTFGSGTRLTVV.

The chain uses TRBV27 and TRBJ1-2, with D possibly TRBD1 on 5 matching bases. V was clipped by 3 bases and J by 2 bases, with 28 bases between them. The germline gives CDR1 MNHEY, CDR2 SMNVEV (reference sequence). CDR3 length equals 20 residues. The CDR3 DNA sequence: TGTGCCAGCAGTTTGGGGTTTTTTGCGGCCGACGCTCGGGGGAACTATGGCTACACCTTC. It codes for CASSLGFFAADARGNYGYTF.

The rearrangement links TRBV6-5 to TRBJ1-1; D not resolved. Germline V CDR1 and CDR2: MNHEY, SVGAGI. The CDR3 spans 14 residues. V gave up 2 bases and J gave up 4 bases, with 11 bases separating them. The CDR3 loop reads CASSYASGITEAFF. In nucleotides, the CDR3 is TGTGCCAGCAGTTACGCATCGGGGATCACTGAAGCTTTCTTT.

The V gene is TRBV27, the J gene TRBJ2-2; D may be TRBD2 (6 bases). The CDR3 is 15 amino acids. V was clipped by 3 bases and J by 4 bases, with 12 bases between them. The germline CDR1 and CDR2 sequences are MNHEY and SMNVEV (reference sequence). Here the CDR3 DNA reads TGTGCCAGCAGTTTGCAGGGAGGTGGCACCGGGGAGCTGTTTTTT. It translates to CASSLQGGGTGELFF.

The CDR3, as DNA: TGTGCCACCAGTGAGGCCGGGACAGTCAATGAGCAGTTCTTC. Protein product: CATSEAGTVNEQFF. This chain joins TRBV24-1 and TRBJ2-1; 7 bases match TRBD1. The CDR3 sequence is 14 residues long. Per the germline V gene, CDR1 is KGHDR and CDR2 is SFDVKD. The V segment lost 4 bases and the J segment 6 bases; nucleotides outside the gene matches: 5.

This clone was seen only a few times. The chain recombines TRBV19 with TRBJ2-2, with 9 positions matching TRBD1. The CDR3 length is 19 residues. With V trimmed by 3 bases and J by 4 bases, 15 bases remained unmatched. Germline V CDR1 and CDR2: LNHDA, SQIVND (reference sequence). The CDR3: CASSIGVRDRDRGTGELFF. Here the CDR3 DNA reads TGTGCCAGTAGTATCGGGGTTCGGGACAGGGATCGTGGCACCGGGGAGCTGTTTTTT.

V is TRBV5-1 and J is TRBJ1-4; D not resolved. The V gene lost 10 bases and the J gene lost 4 bases, with 17 bases spanning the gap. The CDR3 length is 14 residues. CDR1 and CDR2 from the germline V gene are SGHRS and YFSETQ. The CDR3 sequence is CASPIMEFNEKLFF. CDR3 coding DNA: TGCGCCTCCCCAATTATGGAGTTTAATGAAAAACTGTTTTTT. The complete variable domain, with remaining parts taken from reference TRBV5-1 and TRBJ1-4, reads KAGVTQTPRYLIKTRGQQVTLSCSPISGHRSVSWYQQTPGQGLQFLFEYFSETQRNKGNFPGRFSGRQFSNSRSEMNVSTLELGDSALYLCASPIMEFNEKLFFGSGTQLSVL.